The 4 T cell receptor beta chains below come from one sample, sequenced in a study of human T cells and chemical hapten exposure (dated by TCRdb to the early 2020s). The library was built by means of RACE. The instrument given in TCRdb is NextSeq 500. TCRdb ran its own pipeline on the public reads, namely fastp trimming at Q25 and MiXCR clone calling, and kept in-frame beta chains. Rows are combined by CDR3 protein, so each entry shows the most common genes and DNA. This sample is represented by around 80,000 distinct CDR3 sequences; roughly 8.6% of them were singletons. The ten largest clones represent approximately 1.5% of the sample. What this sample's time point label stands for: healthy volunteer bleed at 6 weeks. Total RNA was extracted from unfractionated whole blood that had been collected in Tempus Blood RNA tubes. The sequenced material came from whole blood. The receptors shown here come from a male donor in good health. Some clones in this sample may be carry-over from other donors' samples.

The rearrangement links TRBV6-2 or TRBV6-3 to TRBJ1-1; 7 bases fit TRBD1. This CDR3 comprises 11 residues. With V trimmed by 7 bases and J by 7 bases, 3 bases remained unmatched. CDR1 is MNHEY, CDR2 SVGEGT, per germline. The CDR3 is CASTQGVEAFF. CDR3 sequence (DNA): TGTGCCAGCACTCAGGGGGTTGAAGCTTTCTTT.

This clonotype appeared many times. The rearrangement links TRBV5-5 to TRBJ2-4; 8 positions match TRBD1. Germline trimming cut 1 base from V and 0 bases from J; bases unmatched to any gene: 3. Germline values: CDR1 SGHKS, CDR2 YYEKEE (reference sequence). The CDR3 has 16 amino acids. The CDR3 nucleotides read TGTGCCAGCAGCTTGATCACAGGGGGAGCCAAAAACATTCAGTACTTC. It codes for CASSLITGGAKNIQYF.

This clonotype was counted only a few times. This rearrangement joins TRBV7-9 to TRBJ1-6; 7 nucleotides line up with TRBD1. The germline CDR1 and CDR2 sequences are SEHNR and FQNEAQ (reference sequence). The CDR3 covers 15 residues. Losses at the gene ends were 4 bases for V and 8 bases for J; bases not matched to a gene: 8. In DNA, the CDR3 is TGTGCCAGCAGCTACCAGACAGGGACGCATTCACCCCTCCACTTT. This sequence encodes CASSYQTGTHSPLHF.

This clonotype was observed at least ten times. The chain links TRBV4-1 to TRBJ1-1, with D perhaps TRBD1 (5 bases). V lost 0 bases to trimming and J lost 5 bases, with 10 bases between them. The CDR3 consists of 14 residues. The V gene's germline CDR1 is MGHRA and CDR2 YSYEKL. The chain's CDR3 is CASSQDVGRTEAFF. CDR3 nucleotides: TGCGCCAGCAGCCAAGATGTGGGGCGGACTGAAGCTTTCTTT.